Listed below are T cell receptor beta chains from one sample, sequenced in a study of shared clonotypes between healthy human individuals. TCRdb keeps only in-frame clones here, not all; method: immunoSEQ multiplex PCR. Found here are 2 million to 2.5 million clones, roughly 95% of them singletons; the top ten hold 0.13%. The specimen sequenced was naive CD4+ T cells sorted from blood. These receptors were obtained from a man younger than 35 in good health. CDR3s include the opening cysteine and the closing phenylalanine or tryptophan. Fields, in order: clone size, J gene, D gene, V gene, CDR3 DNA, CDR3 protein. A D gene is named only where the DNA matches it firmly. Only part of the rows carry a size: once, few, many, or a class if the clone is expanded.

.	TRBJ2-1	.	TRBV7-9	TGTGCCAGCAGCATCATACGCGGGTCTTCCTACAATGAGCAGTTCTTC	CASSIIRGSSYNEQFF
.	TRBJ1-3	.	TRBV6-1	TGTGCCAGCAGTGGCAGCTCTGGAAACACCATATATTTT	CASSGSSGNTIYF
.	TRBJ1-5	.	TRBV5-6	TGTGCCAGCAGTTACTCGGGCGGCTACAATCAGCCCCAGCATTTT	CASSYSGGYNQPQHF
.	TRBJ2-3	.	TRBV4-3	TGCGCCAGCAGCCAAGAAAGCTACCAGACAGATACGCAGTATTTT	CASSQESYQTDTQYF
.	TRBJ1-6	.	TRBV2	TGTGCCAGCAGTGGTATAGGTGCAGGGAAGAATTCACCCCTCCACTTT	CASSGIGAGKNSPLHF
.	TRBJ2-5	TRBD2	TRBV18	TGTGCCAGCTCACCACCGATCTCAGGAGGGCCGGGAGGAGAGCGAGAGACCCAGTACTTC	CASSPPISGGPGGERETQYF
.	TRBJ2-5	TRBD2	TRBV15	TGTGCCACCAGCAGAGATCAGTTCGGGGGGGAGACCCAGTACTTC	CATSRDQFGGETQYF
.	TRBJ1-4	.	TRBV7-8	TGTGCCAGCAGCTTCAGGGACTTCGTAGGAGAAAAACTGTTTTTT	CASSFRDFVGEKLFF
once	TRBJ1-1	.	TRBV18	TGTGCCAGCTCACGCGACAGGAGCGAAGCTTTCTTT	CASSRDRSEAFF
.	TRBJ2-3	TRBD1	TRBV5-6	TGTGCCAGCAGCGGATCCGGGACAGGGAGAACAGATACGCAGTATTTT	CASSGSGTGRTDTQYF
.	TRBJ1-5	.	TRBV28	TGTGCCAGCGGGACGGTGGGGGGCCGGAATCAGCCCCAGCATTTT	CASGTVGGRNQPQHF
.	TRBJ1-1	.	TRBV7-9	TGTGCCAGCAGCTATACCGGGACCCAGGCTGAAGCTTTCTTT	CASSYTGTQAEAFF
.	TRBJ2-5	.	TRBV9	TGTGCCAGCAGCGTAGACCTGCATAGGGGAGAGACCCAGTACTTC	CASSVDLHRGETQYF
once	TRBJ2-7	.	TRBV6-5	TGTGCCAGCAGTTACCAGCGGTCCTCCTACGAGCAGTACTTC	CASSYQRSSYEQYF